The TCR beta chain under discussion was sequenced for a study of blood T cell repertoires in COVID-19. Study in general: Some COVID-19 samples were acute and others convalescent; all came from the United States, Italy and Spain. From T cells, B-cell-depleted T cells, or PBMCs came the material, which was cDNA or gDNA.

The length of the CDR3 is 13 residues. The junction had 2 bases not matched to a gene; V was cut back by 7 bases and J by 3 bases. Germline V gene data show CDR1 as KGHDR and CDR2 as SFDVKD. As originally analysed: Amplification of reference gene primers was used by the study to estimate nucleated cell counts. TCRdb's table, derived via immunoSEQ multiplex PCR, lists solely in-frame clones and lacks some. V and J calls and clone size are copied from that table; D and trimming were computed from the DNA. Altogether approximately 210,000 clones are present, around 80% being singletons, with the ten largest covering around 5.1%.

Sequenced: peripheral blood. V usage is TRBV24-1 and J usage is TRBJ2-1; 7 nucleotides line up with TRBD1. This TCR was recovered from a human donor in a cohort sampled during active COVID-19. This chain's CDR3 is CATRGQNYNEQFF. CDR3 DNA sequence: TGTGCCACCAGGGGACAGAACTACAATGAGCAGTTCTTC.